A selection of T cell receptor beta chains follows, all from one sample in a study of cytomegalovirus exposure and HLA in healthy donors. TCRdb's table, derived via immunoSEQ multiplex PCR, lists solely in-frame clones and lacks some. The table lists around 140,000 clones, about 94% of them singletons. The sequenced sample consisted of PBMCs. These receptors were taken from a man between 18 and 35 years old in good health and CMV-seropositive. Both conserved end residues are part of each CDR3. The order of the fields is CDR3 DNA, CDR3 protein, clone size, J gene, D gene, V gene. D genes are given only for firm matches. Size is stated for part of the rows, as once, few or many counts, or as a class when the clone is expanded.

DNA: TGTGCCTGGGGGCGGGGACCCAATCAGCCCCAGCATTTT; CDR3: CAWGRGPNQPQHF; size: NA; J: TRBJ1-5; D: NA; V: TRBV30
DNA: TGTGCCAGCAGCCTCCCGGACAGGGGATCACCGAGTGAGCAGTACTTC; CDR3: CASSLPDRGSPSEQYF; size: NA; J: TRBJ2-7; D: TRBD1; V: TRBV7-9
DNA: TGTGCCAGCAGTGCCCCGGGGAACTCCTACGAGCAGTACTTC; CDR3: CASSAPGNSYEQYF; size: NA; J: TRBJ2-7; D: NA; V: TRBV4-2
DNA: TGTGCCAGCTCACCAAACTTCGGGGGGCTAGGGACTGAAGCTTTCTTT; CDR3: CASSPNFGGLGTEAFF; size: NA; J: TRBJ1-1; D: NA; V: TRBV18
DNA: TGTGCCAGCAGTTCCCCCGGGACAGGGCGAGACAATGAGCAGTTCTTC; CDR3: CASSSPGTGRDNEQFF; size: once; J: TRBJ2-1; D: TRBD1; V: TRBV28
DNA: TGCGCCAGCAGGAAGACAGGGCTGAGCTCCTACGAGCAGTACTTC; CDR3: CASRKTGLSSYEQYF; size: NA; J: TRBJ2-7; D: TRBD1; V: TRBV10-2
DNA: TGTGCCAGCACCGGGGGGGAGGAGACCCAGTACTTC; CDR3: CASTGGEETQYF; size: NA; J: TRBJ2-5; D: TRBD2; V: TRBV7-8
DNA: TGCGCCAGCAGCGGGGGGTTGGCGGTCGAGCAGTACTTC; CDR3: CASSGGLAVEQYF; size: NA; J: TRBJ2-7; D: NA; V: TRBV5-1
DNA: TGCGCCAGCAGCTTGGAGCGGGGGGCTGAGACCCAGTACTTC; CDR3: CASSLERGAETQYF; size: NA; J: TRBJ2-5; D: TRBD2; V: TRBV5-1
DNA: TGTGCCAGCAGCCGGGACAGGGATCTTGGCGAGCAGTACTTC; CDR3: CASSRDRDLGEQYF; size: NA; J: TRBJ2-7; D: TRBD1; V: TRBV6-5
DNA: TGTGCCAGCAGCTTAGGCCTAGCGCCATCAAACACCGGGGAGCTGTTTTTT; CDR3: CASSLGLAPSNTGELFF; size: NA; J: TRBJ2-2; D: NA; V: TRBV13
DNA: TGTGCCAGCGGAACTAGCGGGGACGACACAGATACGCAGTATTTT; CDR3: CASGTSGDDTDTQYF; size: NA; J: TRBJ2-3; D: TRBD2; V: TRBV27
DNA: TGTGCCAGTAGTTCCTCAGGGTATGAGCGTGGCTACACCTTC; CDR3: CASSSSGYERGYTF; size: NA; J: TRBJ1-2; D: NA; V: TRBV19
DNA: TGTGCCAGCAGCTTGGACTACACAGATACGCAGTATTTT; CDR3: CASSLDYTDTQYF; size: NA; J: TRBJ2-3; D: NA; V: TRBV5-6
DNA: TGTGCCAGCAGCCCCTCACCCGGGACAGGGAGTTCACCCCTCCACTTT; CDR3: CASSPSPGTGSSPLHF; size: NA; J: TRBJ1-6; D: TRBD1; V: TRBV5-4
DNA: TGCGCCACACACCCCCAGGGGGGACCCAATGAGCAGTTCTTC; CDR3: CATHPQGGPNEQFF; size: NA; J: TRBJ2-1; D: NA; V: TRBV4-1
DNA: TGTGCCAGCAGCTCCTCTCCCTACGAGCAGTACTTC; CDR3: CASSSSPYEQYF; size: NA; J: TRBJ2-7; D: NA; V: TRBV7-8
DNA: TGTGCCAGCAGATTAGCGGGAGGCCTTTTAAGCTCCTACAATGAGCAGTTCTTC; CDR3: CASRLAGGLLSSYNEQFF; size: NA; J: TRBJ2-1; D: TRBD2; V: TRBV28
DNA: TGCGCCAGCAGCCCGACTTCCGCAGTCTCCTACGAGCAGTACTTC; CDR3: CASSPTSAVSYEQYF; size: NA; J: TRBJ2-7; D: NA; V: TRBV5-1
DNA: TGTGCCAGCAGCTTAGTGGGTAGGGACTACTACAATGAGCAGTTCTTC; CDR3: CASSLVGRDYYNEQFF; size: NA; J: TRBJ2-1; D: TRBD2; V: TRBV7-8
DNA: TGTGCCAGCAGTTTACTGTCCGGGACAGGGGATTACGAGCAGTACTTC; CDR3: CASSLLSGTGDYEQYF; size: NA; J: TRBJ2-7; D: TRBD1; V: TRBV28